Each of the 23 T cell receptor beta chains below was sequenced from the same sample in a study of human T cells and chemical hapten exposure. In TCRdb, the RACE reads were re-called with MiXCR into one record per CDR3 protein. Here the sample spans 25,000 to 35,000 distinct CDR3 sequences, about 5% being singletons. The sample's time point: patch test 3, about 24 weeks after DPC sensitization. As to treatment: therapeutic diphenylcyclopropenone sensitization with weekly scalp DPC. The sample here was whole blood, taken in connection with sensitization to the hapten diphenylcyclopropenone (DPC). Receptor source: a man in his thirties or forties with alopecia areata. Some clones in this sample may be carry-over from other donors' samples.

This clonotype was seen repeatedly, ten times or more. J is TRBJ1-1 and V is TRBV20-1; the match to TRBD1 covers 7 bases. The CDR3 is 14 residues long. J gave up 1 base and V 5 bases, and 7 bases lay outside the gene matches. The germline V gene has CDR1 DFQATT and CDR2 SNEGSKA (reference sequence). As DNA, the CDR3 is TGCAGTGCTGCCGGGACAGAGGGGAACACTGAAGCTTTCTTT. Protein: CSAAGTEGNTEAFF.

In this sample, this clonotype turned up many times. The V and J genes are TRBV20-1 and TRBJ1-1; D not certain. The V gene lost 0 bases and the J gene lost 0 bases, with 11 bases spanning the gap. The germline CDR1 and CDR2 sequences are DFQATT and SNEGSKA (reference sequence). CDR3 length: 15 amino acids. CDR3 nucleotides: TGCAGTGCTAGAGATCCGAACGCCTTGAACACTGAAGCTTTCTTT. Encoded protein: CSARDPNALNTEAFF.

This clonotype was seen repeatedly, ten times or more. The chain employs TRBV7-9 and TRBJ2-7, with unresolved D. V lost 3 bases, J lost 1 base, and 7 bases lay in between. Germline V gives CDR1 SEHNR, CDR2 FQNEAQ (reference sequence). The CDR3 is 13 amino acids. The CDR3 DNA reads TGTGCCAGCAGCTTGGGCAGATCCTACGAGCAGTACTTC. Translated, it gives CASSLGRSYEQYF.

There are many counts of this clonotype. This rearrangement joins TRBV14 to TRBJ2-5; D gene uncertain. V was trimmed by 0 bases and J by 3 bases, leaving 17 bases between them. This CDR3 has 17 residues. CDR1 SGHDN and CDR2 FVKESK come from the germline V gene. The CDR3 DNA is TGTGCCAGCAGCCAAGAACCCCTGACCTCCTGGGAAGAGACCCAGTACTTC. Translation: CASSQEPLTSWEETQYF.

The sample holds many counts of this clonotype. The chain joins TRBV18 to TRBJ2-7; D is unclear. Trimming left V 3 bases short and J 7 bases short, with 19 bases between. This CDR3 contains 15 residues. Per the germline V gene, CDR1 is KGHSH and CDR2 is LQKENI. The CDR3 DNA is TGTGCCAGCTCACCCGACGGTCATGCGGTTTGGGAGCAGTACTTC. It encodes CASSPDGHAVWEQYF.

This clonotype was seen many times. The CDR3 bases are TGTGCCAGCAGCTTAAACCAGAACGAGCAGTACTTC. Residues: CASSLNQNEQYF. The V and J genes are TRBV7-2 and TRBJ2-7; D gene unclear. V was clipped by 2 bases and J by 5 bases, with 7 bases between them. CDR3 length equals 12 residues. Looked up from germline, CDR1 is SGHTA and CDR2 is FQGNSA.

This clonotype was detected ten times or more. The chain has TRBV18 and TRBJ1-1, with 8 bases identical to TRBD1. The CDR3 runs 15 residues. V lost 5 bases, J lost 0 bases, and 5 bases stayed unmatched. Germline loops: CDR1 KGHSH, CDR2 LQKENI. CDR3 nucleotides: TGTGCCAGCTCAAAAGGACAGGGCATGAACACTGAAGCTTTCTTT. It specifies CASSKGQGMNTEAFF.

This clonotype came up many times. The V call is TRBV29-1, the J call TRBJ2-5; TRBD1 matches at 9 bases. CDR3 length equals 14 residues. Trimming at V came to 5 bases and at J to 2 bases, leaving 6 bases not matched to a gene. Germline CDR1 is SQVTM and CDR2 is ANQGSEA. The CDR3 region has the DNA TGCAGCGTTTCACAGGGGGCGGTACAAGAGACCCAGTACTTC. As protein: CSVSQGAVQETQYF.

Ten or more counts support this clonotype. This chain uses TRBV4-3 with TRBJ2-3; possibly TRBD1 or TRBD2 for D (5 bases each). Germline loops: CDR1 LGHNA, CDR2 YSLEER. The V gene lost 1 base and the J gene lost 2 bases, with 10 bases spanning the gap. CDR3 length equals 15 residues. The CDR3 DNA reads as TGCGCCAGCAGCCAAGGGGACCAAAACACAGATACGCAGTATTTT. Protein product: CASSQGDQNTDTQYF.

This clonotype was picked up many times. The chain links TRBV20-1 to TRBJ2-1; possibly TRBD1 for D (7 bases). The germline CDR1 and CDR2 sequences are DFQATT and SNEGSKA (reference sequence). Trimming cost V 0 bases and J 8 bases, with 17 bases left between them. The CDR3 extends over 15 amino acids. CDR3 nucleotides: TGCAGTGCTAGAGATGGGGGGACAGCCAGCGATGAGCAGTTCTTC. Translated: CSARDGGTASDEQFF.

The sample holds many counts of this clonotype. The chain couples TRBV6-6 to TRBJ2-1; 10 nucleotides match TRBD2. The junction had 4 bases not matched to a gene; V was cut back by 7 bases and J by 7 bases. CDR3 size: 13 residues. Germline V gene data show CDR1 as MNHNY and CDR2 as SVGAGI (reference sequence). This CDR3 is CASTETSGNEQFF. In DNA, the CDR3 is TGTGCCAGCACCGAGACTAGCGGGAATGAGCAGTTCTTC.

There are many counts of this clonotype. V gene TRBV9 combines with J gene TRBJ1-6; D is perhaps TRBD1 (5 bases). The CDR3 consists of 15 residues. CDR1 and CDR2 from the germline V gene are SGDLS and YYNGEE. V was clipped by 0 bases and J by 8 bases, with 12 bases between them. The CDR3 nucleotides read TGTGCCAGCAGCGTAGGCGGAGGGGAAGATTCACCCCTCCACTTT. Translated: CASSVGGGEDSPLHF.

This clonotype was counted at least ten times. The chain uses TRBV27 and TRBJ1-1; no clear D. The germline V gene has CDR1 MNHEY and CDR2 SMNVEV (reference sequence). The CDR3 extends over 14 amino acids. V was trimmed by 4 bases and J by 2 bases, leaving 11 bases between them. For the CDR3, the DNA is TGTGCCAGCAGTTCAAGACGGGGAAACACTGAAGCTTTCTTT. This translates into CASSSRRGNTEAFF.

This clonotype was picked up many times. The chain is built from TRBV12-3 or TRBV12-4 and TRBJ1-5; D unresolved. The V gene lost 5 bases and the J gene lost 2 bases, with 13 bases spanning the gap. The CDR3 sequence is 15 residues long. The CDR3 DNA follows: TGTGCCAGCAGTCCTCCCGGTCGCCGCAATCAGCCCCAGCATTTT. This sequence encodes CASSPPGRRNQPQHF.

This clonotype was recorded a few times. J is TRBJ1-5 and V is TRBV6-1; unclear D gene. The germline CDR1 and CDR2 sequences are MNHNS and SASEGT. Between the trimmed V and J ends, which lost 4 bases and 1 base, there was a span of 14 bases. The CDR3 sequence is 16 residues long. The CDR3 is CASSVSSGESNQPQHF. The CDR3 nucleotides are TGTGCCAGCAGTGTTAGTTCGGGTGAGAGCAATCAGCCCCAGCATTTT.

This clonotype appeared many times. The chain links TRBV29-1 to TRBJ2-7, with D perhaps matching TRBD2 (5 bases). The CDR3 totals 14 residues. V dropped 7 bases and J dropped 0 bases, with 16 bases sitting between them. CDR1 SQVTM and CDR2 ANQGSEA come from the germline V gene. This CDR3 reads CSAGVVGSSYEQYF. The DNA of the CDR3 is TGCAGCGCTGGGGTCGTAGGGAGCTCCTACGAGCAGTACTTC.

This clonotype was recorded many times. The J gene is TRBJ2-3, the V gene TRBV29-1, with 8 bases fitting TRBD2. From germline, CDR1 is SQVTM and CDR2 ANQGSEA. This CDR3 contains 13 residues. The trim removed 4 bases at V and 2 bases at J, leaving 2 bases unmatched. The CDR3 DNA reads as TGCAGCGTTGCGCGGGGGGCCACAGATACGCAGTATTTT. It translates to CSVARGATDTQYF.

The sample holds many counts of this clonotype. The chain employs TRBV4-1 and TRBJ2-5; 8 bases line up with TRBD2. V shed 1 base and J 2 bases; nucleotides not matched to a gene: 15. From germline, CDR1 is MGHRA and CDR2 YSYEKL. The length of the CDR3 is 19 residues. The CDR3 DNA reads as TGCGCCAGCAGCCAAGCGATCGGTCGGCGGGGGGCCGGGCAAGAGACCCAGTACTTC. Protein product: CASSQAIGRRGAGQETQYF.

Ten or more counts support this clonotype. V gene TRBV7-8 combines with J gene TRBJ2-7; TRBD1 matches 10 bases. The CDR3 extends over 15 amino acids. The germline V gene encodes CDR1 SGHVS and CDR2 FQNEAQ. Unmatched junction bases numbered 10, after V lost 5 bases and J lost 6 bases. Here the CDR3 DNA reads TGTGCCAGCAGCGCCCCCCGGACAGGGGGTTCCGAGCAGTACTTC. Its protein product is CASSAPRTGGSEQYF.

This clonotype was observed many times. The gene calls are TRBV12-3 or TRBV12-4 and TRBJ1-2, with 7 bases identical to TRBD1. V was clipped by 3 bases and J by 8 bases; unmatched bases: 18. The CDR3 runs 17 residues. In DNA, the CDR3 is TGTGCCAGCAGTTTGGAGGCCGGGACAGCGGCCCTTGGGGGCTACACCTTC. Its translation: CASSLEAGTAALGGYTF.

Ten or more counts support this clonotype. The genes are TRBV12-3 or TRBV12-4 and TRBJ2-1; D perhaps matches TRBD2 (6 bases). Trimming took 4 bases from V and 2 from J, leaving 12 bases between them. CDR3 length: 15 residues. CDR3 DNA sequence: TGTGCCAGCAGTTCCACCGGCGGGACCTACAATGAGCAGTTCTTC. Its translation: CASSSTGGTYNEQFF.

At least ten counts were recorded for this clonotype. The chain recombines TRBV19 with TRBJ2-7; 7 bases align to TRBD1. V was pared by 6 bases and J by 3 bases, with 5 bases of the junction left unmatched. The CDR3 contains 13 residues. Germline V lookup: CDR1 LNHDA, CDR2 SQIVND (reference sequence). As DNA, the CDR3 is TGTGCCAGTAGCCGACAGGGCCTCTACGAGCAGTACTTC. Translation: CASSRQGLYEQYF.

At least ten counts were recorded for this clonotype. This chain joins TRBV4-3 and TRBJ2-1; D possibly corresponds to TRBD2 (5 bases). Trimming removed 1 base from V and 9 bases from J, with 13 bases in between. Germline CDR1 reads LGHNA; CDR2 reads YSLEER. The CDR3 has 14 residues. This chain's CDR3 is CASSQGRGSAEQFF. CDR3 sequence (DNA): TGCGCCAGCAGCCAAGGCCGTGGGAGCGCTGAGCAGTTCTTC.